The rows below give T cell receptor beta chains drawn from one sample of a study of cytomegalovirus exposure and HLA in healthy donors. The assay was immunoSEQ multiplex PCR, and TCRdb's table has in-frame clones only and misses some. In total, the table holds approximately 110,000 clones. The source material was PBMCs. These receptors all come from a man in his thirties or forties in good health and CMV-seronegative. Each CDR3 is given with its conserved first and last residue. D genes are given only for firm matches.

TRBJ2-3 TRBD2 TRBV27 TGTGCCACGTCGGGGACTAGCGGAGCGGTCTGGGAAGATACGCAGTATTTT CATSGTSGAVWEDTQYF
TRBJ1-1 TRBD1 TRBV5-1 TGCGCCAGCAGCTCGGGACAGGGGATGAGAACTGAAGCTTTCTTT CASSSGQGMRTEAFF
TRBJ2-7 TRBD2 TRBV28 TGTGCCAGCAGTCGGACTAGCGGGAACGAGCAGTACTTC CASSRTSGNEQYF
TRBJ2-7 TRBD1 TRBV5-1 TGCGCCAGCAGCTTGGAACCTCCCGGACAGGGTGCCTACGAGCAGTACTTC CASSLEPPGQGAYEQYF
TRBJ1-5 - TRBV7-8 TGTGCCAGCAGCTTAGGTAGGAGACCCAATCAGCCCCAGCATTTT CASSLGRRPNQPQHF
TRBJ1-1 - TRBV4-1 TGCGCCAGCAGCCAAGAGTTCCCTAGTGAAGCTTTCTTT CASSQEFPSEAFF
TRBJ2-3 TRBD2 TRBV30 TGTGCCTGGAGTGTACCTGGGCGGGAGGGAACAGATACGCAGTATTTT CAWSVPGREGTDTQYF
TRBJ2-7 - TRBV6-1 TGTGCCAGCAGTGAAATAGGGGGGGAATCCTACGAGCAGTACTTC CASSEIGGESYEQYF
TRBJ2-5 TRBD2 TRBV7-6 TGTGCCAGCAGCTTAGGACTAGCGGGATTAGTGGTGGAGACCCAGTACTTC CASSLGLAGLVVETQYF
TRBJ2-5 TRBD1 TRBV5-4 TGTGCCCGCAGCTCGGGACAGGGGCTGGAGACCCAGTACTTC CARSSGQGLETQYF
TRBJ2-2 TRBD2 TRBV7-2 TGTGCCAGCGCAGCCCTCGGGCGGGAGTCGGACACCGGGGAGCTGTTTTTT CASAALGRESDTGELFF
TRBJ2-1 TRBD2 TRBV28 TGTGCCAGCAGTGCGGGACTAGCGGGAGTTGAGCAGTTCTTC CASSAGLAGVEQFF
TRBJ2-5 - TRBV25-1 TGTGCCAGCAGTGGCCGCGGAATCTGGGTCGGCGGTGAGACCCAGTACTTC CASSGRGIWVGGETQYF
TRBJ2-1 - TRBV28 TGTGCCAGCCCCCCCGCAGAGCGGAGCTCCTACAATGAGCAGTTCTTC CASPPAERSSYNEQFF
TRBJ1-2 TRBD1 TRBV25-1 TGTGCCAGCAGTCGAGGGACAGGAGTCTATGGCTACACCTTC CASSRGTGVYGYTF
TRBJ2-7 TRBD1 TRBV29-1 TGCAGCGTTGAAGAGAGAACTACAGGGGGGCGACGGGGCGAGCAGTACTTC CSVEERTTGGRRGEQYF
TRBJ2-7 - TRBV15 TGTGCCACCAGCAGAGATGATGAGGGTCGGTACGAGCAGTACTTC CATSRDDEGRYEQYF
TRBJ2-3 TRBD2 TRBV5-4 TGTGCCAGCAGCTTGGGGATAGCGGGGTCCACAGATACGCAGTATTTT CASSLGIAGSTDTQYF
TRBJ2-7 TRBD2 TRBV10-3 TGTGCCATGGCCGGCGGGAGGGCCGACGAGCAGTACTTC CAMAGGRADEQYF
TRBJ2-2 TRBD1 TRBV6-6 TGTGCCAGCAGTTACTTTACAGGGGGCGCTACCGGGGAGCTGTTTTTT CASSYFTGGATGELFF
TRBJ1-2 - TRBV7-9 TGTGCCAGCAGCTCTCTGGGAGGGGATGGCTACACCTTC CASSSLGGDGYTF
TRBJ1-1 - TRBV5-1 TGCGCCAGCAGCTTGCCAGGATCCAACACTGAAGCTTTCTTT CASSLPGSNTEAFF
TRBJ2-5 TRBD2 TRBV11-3 TGTGCCAGCAGCCCCGGGACTAGCGGGAGTATGGAGACCCAGTACTTC CASSPGTSGSMETQYF
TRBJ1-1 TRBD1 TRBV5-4 TGTGCCAGCAGCTTAGAGCCGGACAGGATGAACACTGAAGCTTTCTTT CASSLEPDRMNTEAFF
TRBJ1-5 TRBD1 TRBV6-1 TGTGCCAGCAACAATGGACAGGGGGGGGAGCAGCCCCAGCATTTT CASNNGQGGEQPQHF
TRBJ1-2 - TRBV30 TGTGCCCCCGGGGTAATGGAGATTAACTATGGCTACACCTTC CAPGVMEINYGYTF
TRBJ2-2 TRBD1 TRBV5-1 TGCGCCAGCAGCTTGTCCGGGACAGCGAACACCGGGGAGCTGTTTTTT CASSLSGTANTGELFF
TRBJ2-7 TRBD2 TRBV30 TGTGCCTGGAGGACTAGCGGGAACTACGAGCAGTACTTC CAWRTSGNYEQYF
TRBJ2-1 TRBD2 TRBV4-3 TGCGCCAGCAGCCAAGTTGTTGGACTAGGTGATGAGCAGTTCTTC CASSQVVGLGDEQFF
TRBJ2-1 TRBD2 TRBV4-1 TGCGCCAGCAGCCAACCGGGACTAGCGGGGCTAAACTCCTACAATGAGCAGTTCTTC CASSQPGLAGLNSYNEQFF
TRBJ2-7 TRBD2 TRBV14 TGTGCCAGCAGCCATAACCCGGGACTAGCGGGGCTTTTCTCCTACGAGCAGTACTTC CASSHNPGLAGLFSYEQYF
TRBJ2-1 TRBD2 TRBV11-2 TGTGCCAGCAGCTTCGGACTAGCCATGCACAATGAGCAGTTCTTC CASSFGLAMHNEQFF
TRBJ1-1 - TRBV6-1 TGTGCCAGCAGTGAAGTTTACGGGGTGAACACTGAAGCTTTCTTT CASSEVYGVNTEAFF
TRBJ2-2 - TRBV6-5 TGTGCCAGCAGTACTGGACTTTCCGGGGAGCTGTTTTTT CASSTGLSGELFF
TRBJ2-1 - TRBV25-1 TGTGCCAGCAGTGACTTTGGGAGCTCCTACAATGAGCAGTTCTTC CASSDFGSSYNEQFF
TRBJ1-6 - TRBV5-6 TGTGCCAGCAGCCTTTGGACAGTCAAAGCACTATATAATTCACCCCTCCACTTT CASSLWTVKALYNSPLHF